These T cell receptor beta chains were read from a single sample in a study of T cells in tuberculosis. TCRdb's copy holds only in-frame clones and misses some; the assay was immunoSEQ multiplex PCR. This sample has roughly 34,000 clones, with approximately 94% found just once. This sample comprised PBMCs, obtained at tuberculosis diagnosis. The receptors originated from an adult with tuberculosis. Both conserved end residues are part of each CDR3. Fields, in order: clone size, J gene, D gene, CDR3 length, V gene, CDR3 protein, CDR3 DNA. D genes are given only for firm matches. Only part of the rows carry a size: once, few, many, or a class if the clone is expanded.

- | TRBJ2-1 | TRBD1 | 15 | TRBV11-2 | CASFHPDRHYNEQFF | TGTGCCAGCTTCCACCCGGACAGGCACTACAATGAGCAGTTCTTC
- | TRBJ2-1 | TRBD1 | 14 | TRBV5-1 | CASRTGDSYNEQFF | TGCGCCAGCAGGACAGGGGATTCCTACAATGAGCAGTTCTTC
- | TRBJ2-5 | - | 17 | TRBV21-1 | CASPCSPLLAGGETQYF | TGTGCCAGCCCCTGCAGCCCTCTACTAGCGGGGGGGGAGACCCAGTACTTC
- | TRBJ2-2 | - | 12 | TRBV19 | CASSGGVRELFF | TGTGCCAGTTCTGGAGGGGTCCGGGAGCTGTTTTTT
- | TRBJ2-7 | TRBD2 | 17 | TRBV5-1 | CASSLEASGGSSYEQYF | TGCGCCAGCAGCTTGGAGGCTAGCGGGGGGTCCTCCTACGAGCAGTACTTC
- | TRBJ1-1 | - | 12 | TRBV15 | CATSRDSEAALF | TGTGCCACCAGCAGAGATTCGGAGGCCGCTCTCTTT
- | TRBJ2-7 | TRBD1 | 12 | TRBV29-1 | CSGRDRAYEQYF | TGCAGCGGACGGGACAGGGCCTACGAGCAGTACTTC
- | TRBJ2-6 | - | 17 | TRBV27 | CASSSHLRNSGANVLTF | TGTGCCAGCAGTTCGCATTTGAGAAACTCTGGGGCCAACGTCCTGACTTTC
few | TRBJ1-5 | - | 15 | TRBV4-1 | CASSQGQWSNQPQHF | TGCGCCAGCAGCCAAGGGCAGTGGAGCAATCAGCCCCAGCATTTT
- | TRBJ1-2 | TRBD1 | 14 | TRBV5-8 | CASGTGTGTMSYTF | TGTGCCAGCGGGACCGGGACAGGAACCATGAGCTACACCTTC
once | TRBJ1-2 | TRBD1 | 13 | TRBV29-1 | CSVADRVLGGYTF | TGCAGCGTGGCCGACAGGGTCCTAGGGGGCTACACCTTC
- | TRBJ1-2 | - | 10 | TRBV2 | CASSLDGYTF | TGTGCCAGCAGCTTAGATGGCTACACCTTC
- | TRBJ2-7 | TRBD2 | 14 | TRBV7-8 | CASSELAGSYEQYF | TGTGCCAGCTCCGAACTAGCGGGGTCCTACGAGCAGTACTTC
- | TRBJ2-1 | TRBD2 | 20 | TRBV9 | CASSLPSTSGALSSYNEQFF | TGTGCCAGCAGCCTCCCATCGACTAGCGGGGCACTTAGCTCCTACAATGAGCAGTTCTTC
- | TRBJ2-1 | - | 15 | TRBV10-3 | CAIKEREIPYNEQFF | TGTGCCATCAAGGAACGGGAGATCCCCTACAATGAGCAGTTCTTC
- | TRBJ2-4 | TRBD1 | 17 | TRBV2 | CASSPHRGMDDRNIQYF | TGTGCCAGCAGTCCCCACAGGGGGATGGACGACCGCAACATTCAGTACTTC
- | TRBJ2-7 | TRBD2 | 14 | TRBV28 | CASSSAGSAYEQYF | TGTGCCAGCAGTTCAGCGGGGAGCGCCTACGAGCAGTACTTC
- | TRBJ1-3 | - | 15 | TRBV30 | CAWSVGVVSGNTIYF | TGTGCCTGGAGTGTAGGAGTTGTCTCTGGAAACACCATATATTTT
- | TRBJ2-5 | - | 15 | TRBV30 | CAWSVTGAEKETQYF | TGTGCCTGGAGTGTAACTGGGGCGGAGAAAGAGACCCAGTACTTC
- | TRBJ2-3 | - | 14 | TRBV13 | CASSSSGGTDTQYF | TGTGCCAGCAGCTCAAGCGGAGGCACAGATACGCAGTATTTT
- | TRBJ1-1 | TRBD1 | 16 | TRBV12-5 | CASGSAPGGHASEAFF | TGTGCTAGTGGTTCGGCCCCAGGGGGACACGCGAGTGAAGCTTTCTTT
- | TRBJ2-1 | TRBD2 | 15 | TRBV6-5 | CASSTSSGRANEQFF | TGTGCCAGCAGCACCTCTAGCGGGAGGGCCAATGAGCAGTTCTTC
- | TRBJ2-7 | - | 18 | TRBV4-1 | CASSQVGLRTLQTYEQYF | TGCGCCAGCAGCCAAGTCGGACTTCGGACGCTCCAGACCTACGAGCAGTACTTC